The 17 T cell receptor beta chains listed next were all sequenced from one sample in a study of early T cells in non-severe SARS-CoV-2 infection. TCRdb processed the 5' RACE reads anew with MiXCR; each CDR3 protein has one entry. The sample has around 88,000 distinct CDR3 sequences, roughly 14% seen once. What was sequenced was whole blood. The receptors come from an adult who was a healthcare worker with PCR-confirmed SARS-CoV-2 infection or an uninfected control (not recorded which).

In its sample, this clonotype was seen many times. The V call is TRBV29-1, the J call TRBJ1-2; no clear D. V lost 0 bases and J lost 4, with 9 bases in between. Germline assignment: CDR1 SQVTM and CDR2 ANQGSEA. CDR3 size: 13 residues. The chain's CDR3 is CSVEDERGYGYTF. In DNA, the CDR3 is TGCAGCGTTGAAGATGAGCGAGGCTATGGCTACACCTTC.

The chain employs TRBV27 and TRBJ2-7, with 9 bases that match TRBD1. This CDR3 is 15 amino acids long. Germline assignment: CDR1 MNHEY and CDR2 SMNVEV (reference sequence). Losses at the gene ends were 6 bases for V and 3 bases for J; bases not matched to a gene: 9. CDR3 in amino acids: CASRNTGGSLYEQYF. The DNA for the CDR3 is TGTGCCAGCAGAAACACAGGGGGCTCCCTCTACGAGCAGTACTTC.

This clonotype was seen a few times. This CDR3 is CAISEGRTEAFF. DNA for the CDR3: TGTGCCATCAGTGAGGGGCGGACTGAAGCTTTCTTT. This rearrangement joins TRBV10-3 to TRBJ1-1; D is uncertain. CDR1 and CDR2 (germline): ENHRY, SYGVKD. With 2 bases removed from V and 5 bases from J, the gap between germline ends came to 6 bases. The CDR3 is 12 residues long.

This clonotype was seen a few times. V gene TRBV18 combines with J gene TRBJ2-6, with 8 bases identical to TRBD1. V lost 6 bases to trimming and J lost 4 bases; unmatched junction nucleotides: 5. CDR1 and CDR2 (germline): KGHSH, LQKENI. CDR3 length: 15 amino acids. CDR3 nucleotide sequence: TGTGCCAGCTCCCTGGACAGGGCCGGGGCCAACGTCCTGACTTTC. Amino acids: CASSLDRAGANVLTF.

CDR3 sequence (DNA): TGCAGGATTCGGAGAGACACTGAAGCTTTCTTT. Residues: CRIRRDTEAFF. V and J are TRBV29-1 and TRBJ1-1; D gene uncertain. CDR1 is SQVTM and CDR2 is ANQGSEA in the germline V gene. This CDR3 is built from 11 residues.

This clonotype was counted only a few times. J is TRBJ1-2 and V is TRBV5-5; maybe TRBD1 (6 bases). CDR1 is SGHKS and CDR2 is YYEKEE in the germline V gene (reference sequence). Deletions cut 4 bases from V and 3 bases from J, with 13 bases between. The CDR3 covers 14 residues. CDR3 sequence reads: CASSTRTADYGYTF. In DNA, the CDR3 is TGTGCCAGCAGCACGAGGACAGCCGACTATGGCTACACCTTC.

This clonotype has just a few counts. This sequence joins TRBV20-1 and TRBJ1-6, with D unclear. CDR1 is DFQATT, CDR2 SNEGSKA, per germline (reference sequence). The CDR3 runs 16 residues. V was trimmed by 5 bases and J by 10 bases, leaving 24 bases between them. Here the CDR3 reads CSALLDASGSRSPLHF. Written as DNA, the CDR3 is TGCAGTGCTCTCCTCGACGCCAGCGGCAGCAGGTCACCCCTCCACTTT.

This clonotype occurred once. The chain has TRBV7-9 and TRBJ2-1; possible D gene TRBD1, 7 bases. The V gene's germline CDR1 is SEHNR and CDR2 FQNEAQ (reference sequence). CDR3 length equals 19 residues. With 1 base removed from V and 0 bases from J, the gap between germline ends came to 19 bases. The CDR3 nucleotides are TGTGCCAGCAGCTTAGTGTGGCAGGGGGGTCCCAGCTCCTACAATGAGCAGTTCTTC. It codes for CASSLVWQGGPSSYNEQFF.

This clonotype appeared a few times. The chain recombines TRBV29-1 with TRBJ1-4; perhaps TRBD1 as D (6 bases). CDR1 is SQVTM and CDR2 is ANQGSEA in the germline V gene. There are 14 residues in the CDR3. The V end was cut by 4 bases, the J end by 4 bases, with 13 bases between. The CDR3: CSVVEDSFNEKLFF. The CDR3 coding sequence is TGCAGCGTTGTGGAGGACAGCTTTAATGAAAAACTGTTTTTT.

The chain links TRBV2 to TRBJ1-5; 7 positions match TRBD1. CDR1 SNHLY and CDR2 FYNNEI come from the germline V gene. This CDR3 contains 14 residues. With V trimmed by 3 bases and J by 6 bases, 5 bases remained unmatched. CDR3: CASSEAAGGQPQHF. The CDR3, as DNA: TGTGCCAGCAGTGAGGCGGCAGGGGGTCAGCCCCAGCATTTT. Looking up the rest from reference TRBV2 and TRBJ1-5 gives the full variable domain: EPEVTQTPSHQVTQMGQEVILRCVPISNHLYFYWYRQILGQKVEFLVSFYNNEISEKSEIFDDQFSVERPDGSNFTLKIRSTKLEDSAMYFCASSEAAGGQPQHFGDGTRLSIL.

The chain recombines TRBV5-5 with TRBJ2-7, with no clear D. The V end was cut by 4 bases, the J end by 2 bases, with 22 bases between. Germline values: CDR1 SGHKS, CDR2 YYEKEE (reference sequence). The CDR3 is 17 amino acids. Here the CDR3 DNA reads TGTGCCAGCAGCCCCCAGACCTGGAACCTATGGCCCTACGAGCAGTACTTC. Its translation is CASSPQTWNLWPYEQYF. Full variable domain (outside the CDR3, taken from reference TRBV5-5 and TRBJ2-7): DAGVTQSPTHLIKTRGQQVTLRCSPISGHKSVSWYQQVLGQGPQFIFQYYEKEERGRGNFPDRFSARQFPNYSSELNVNALLLGDSALYLCASSPQTWNLWPYEQYFGPGTRLTVT.

The J gene is TRBJ2-3, the V gene TRBV29-1; D is uncertain. The CDR3 runs to 11 residues. Germline V gene sequence: CDR1 SQVTM, CDR2 ANQGSEA. V shed 5 bases and J shed 4 bases, with 7 bases lying between them. The CDR3 DNA reads TGCAGCGTTCCTCAGGCAGATACGCAGTATTTT. Translation gives CSVPQADTQYF.

The V and J genes are TRBV18 and TRBJ2-1, with D tentatively TRBD1 or TRBD2 (5 bases each). Trimming pared 4 bases from V and 8 bases from J, leaving 15 bases between. Per germline, CDR1 KGHSH and CDR2 LQKENI. The CDR3 covers 14 residues. The CDR3 DNA reads as TGTGCCAGCTCACAAGGGACCTTACCGGATGAGCAGTTCTTC. Translation gives CASSQGTLPDEQFF. Using reference TRBV18 and TRBJ2-1 for the parts outside the CDR3, the full variable domain is NAGVMQNPRHLVRRRGQEARLRCSPMKGHSHVYWYRQLPEEGLKFMVYLQKENIIDESGMPKERFSAEFPKEGPSILRIQQVVRGDSAAYFCASSQGTLPDEQFFGPGTRLTVL.

The CDR3 spells CSASLRTSGYNEQFF. The DNA for the CDR3 is TGCAGTGCTAGCTTACGGACTAGCGGCTACAATGAGCAGTTCTTC. The J gene is TRBJ2-1, the V gene TRBV20-1; 10 positions agree with TRBD2. After removal of 3 bases from V and 3 bases from J, the junction contained 5 bases not matched to a gene. CDR3 length: 15 amino acids. CDR1 DFQATT and CDR2 SNEGSKA come from the germline V gene (reference sequence).

The J gene is TRBJ2-6, the V gene TRBV12-3 or TRBV12-4; D is undetermined. V dropped 1 base and J dropped 2 bases, with 6 bases sitting between them. This CDR3 has 15 residues. CDR3 sequence reads: CASSLVATGANVLTF. DNA for the CDR3: TGTGCCAGCAGTTTAGTGGCCACTGGGGCCAACGTCCTGACTTTC.

The V gene is TRBV4-1, the J gene TRBJ2-3, with TRBD1 matching over 7 bases. This CDR3 region has 16 residues. CDR1 is MGHRA, CDR2 YSYEKL, per germline. Trimming at V came to 1 base and at J to 6 bases, leaving 10 bases not matched to a gene. The CDR3 protein is CASSQAPDRVVDTQYF. The CDR3 DNA follows: TGCGCCAGCAGCCAAGCCCCAGACAGGGTTGTGGATACGCAGTATTTT.

This clonotype was seen a handful of times. This sequence joins TRBV29-1 and TRBJ2-1; D remains ambiguous. The CDR3 runs to 13 residues. The ends were cut back, 6 bases at V and 0 bases at J, with 9 bases in the middle. Germline V gives CDR1 SQVTM, CDR2 ANQGSEA. Here the CDR3 reads CSVRWSSYNEQFF. DNA for the CDR3: TGCAGCGTCCGATGGAGCTCCTACAATGAGCAGTTCTTC.